The 3 T cell receptor beta chains below all came from one sample that was sequenced in a study of shared clonotypes between healthy human individuals. Naive CD8 cells lacked CD45RO and underwent positive selection for CCR7, leaving out terminally differentiated effector memory CD45RA+ cells. TCRdb's table, derived via immunoSEQ multiplex PCR, lists solely in-frame clones and lacks some. Among 700,000 to 950,000 clones listed, around 96% were seen once. Sample: naive CD8+ T cells sorted from blood. These receptor sequences come from a young man in good health.

The chain links TRBV6-5 to TRBJ2-3, with D maybe TRBD2 (5 bases). CDR3 length equals 13 residues. Germline loops: CDR1 MNHEY, CDR2 SVGAGI. V gave up 8 bases and J gave up 0 bases, with 9 bases separating them. The CDR3 protein is CASGRGSTDTQYF. The DNA of the CDR3 is TGTGCCAGCGGGAGAGGGAGCACAGATACGCAGTATTTT.

The V call is TRBV18, the J call TRBJ2-5, with 8 bases identical to TRBD2. Germline V gene sequence: CDR1 KGHSH, CDR2 LQKENI. V dropped 3 bases and J dropped 1; count of bases not matched to a gene: 4. The CDR3 contains 15 residues. Written as DNA, the CDR3 is TGTGCCAGCTCACCCCGGGAGGGCGTCCAAGAGACCCAGTACTTC. It encodes CASSPREGVQETQYF.

The chain has TRBV19 and TRBJ1-1; the match to TRBD1 covers 7 bases. V shed 2 bases, J shed 7 bases, and the junction held 4 bases outside the gene matches. This CDR3 is 13 amino acids long. Germline V gene lookup returns CDR1 LNHDA and CDR2 SQIVND (reference sequence). In nucleotides, the CDR3 is TGTGCCAGTAGTATATTGGGACAGCTTGAAGCTTTCTTT. Its protein is CASSILGQLEAFF.